This T cell receptor beta chain was captured in a study of cytomegalovirus exposure and HLA in healthy donors. About the research overall: The roughly 110 validation repertoires were produced on the same platform as the 550 to 750 repertoires of the first cohort. This was reported in a later analysis.

Sequencing used immunoSEQ multiplex PCR; TCRdb keeps in-frame clones, though not all of them. The table records under 200,000 clones, roughly 86% of them present only once. There are 15 residues in the CDR3. V was cut by 1 base and J by 1 base, with 8 bases left in between. The germline gives CDR1 SGHRS, CDR2 YFSETQ. The source is a woman aged 18-29 years in good health and CMV-seropositive. The V gene is TRBV5-1, the J gene TRBJ1-4; no clear D gene. The specimen sequenced was PBMCs. The CDR3 loop reads CASSLTYRTNEKLFF. DNA of the CDR3: TGCGCCAGCAGCTTGACGTACAGAACTAATGAAAAACTGTTTTTT.